Reported below is one T cell receptor (beta chain). Its target is not known. CDR1 and CDR2 (germline): SGHTA, FQGNSA. The CDR3 covers 14 residues. V gave up 4 bases and J gave up 2 bases, with 9 bases separating them. This record belongs to a study of cytomegalovirus exposure and HLA in healthy donors. For the study at large: In a previous analysis, approximately 110 million unique TCR beta sequences were found from roughly 200 million T cells.

The PCR contained 60 Vbeta and 13 Jbeta primers. The table came from immunoSEQ multiplex PCR; TCRdb's copy has only in-frame clones and leaves some out. There are 100,000 to 150,000 clones in the sample; 75% to 90% occur only once, and 1% lies in the top ten. Study-wide points: Published work reported that the classifier diagnosed cytomegalovirus status with high specificity and sensitivity.

The sequence was collected from a man between 35 and 55 years old in good health and CMV-seronegative. V usage is TRBV7-2 and J usage is TRBJ2-1; TRBD2 might be the D (5 bases). Source material: PBMCs. The CDR3 spells CASSSTGTYNEQFF. The CDR3 DNA reads TGTGCCAGCAGCTCCACCGGGACCTACAATGAGCAGTTCTTC.